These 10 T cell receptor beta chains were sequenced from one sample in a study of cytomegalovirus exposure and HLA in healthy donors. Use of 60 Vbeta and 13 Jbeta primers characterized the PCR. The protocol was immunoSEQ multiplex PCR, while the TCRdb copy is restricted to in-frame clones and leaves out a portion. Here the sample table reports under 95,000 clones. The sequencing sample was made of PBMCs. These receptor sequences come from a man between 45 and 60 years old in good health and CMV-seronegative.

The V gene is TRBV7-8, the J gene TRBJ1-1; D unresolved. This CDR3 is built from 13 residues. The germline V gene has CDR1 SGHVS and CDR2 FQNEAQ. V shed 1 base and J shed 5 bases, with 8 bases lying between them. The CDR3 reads CASSLGVRTEAFF. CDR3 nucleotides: TGTGCCAGCAGCTTAGGGGTGAGGACTGAAGCTTTCTTT. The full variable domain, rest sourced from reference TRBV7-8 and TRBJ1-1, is GAGVSQSPRYKVAKRGQDVALRCDPISGHVSLFWYQQALGQGPEFLTYFQNEAQLDKSGLPSDRFFAERPEGSVSTLKIQRTQQEDSAVYLCASSLGVRTEAFFGQGTRLTVV.

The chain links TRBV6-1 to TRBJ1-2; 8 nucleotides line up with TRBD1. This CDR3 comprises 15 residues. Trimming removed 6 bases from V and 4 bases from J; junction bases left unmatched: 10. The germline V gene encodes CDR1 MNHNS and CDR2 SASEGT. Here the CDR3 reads CASRGGQGIVYGYTF. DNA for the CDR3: TGTGCCAGCAGGGGAGGACAGGGAATTGTCTATGGCTACACCTTC.

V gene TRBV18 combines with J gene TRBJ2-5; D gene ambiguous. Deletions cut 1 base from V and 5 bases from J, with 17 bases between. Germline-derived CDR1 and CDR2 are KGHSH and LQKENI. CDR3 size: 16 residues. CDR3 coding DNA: TGTGCCAGCTCACCACTACCATTGGGCAGTCGGGAGACCCAGTACTTC. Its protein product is CASSPLPLGSRETQYF.

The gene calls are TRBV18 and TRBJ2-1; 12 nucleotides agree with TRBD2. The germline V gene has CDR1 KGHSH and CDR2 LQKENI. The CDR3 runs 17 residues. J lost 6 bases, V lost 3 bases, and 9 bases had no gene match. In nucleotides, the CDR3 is TGTGCCAGCTCACCCACTACTAGCGGGGGGCTTTTCAATGAGCAGTTCTTC. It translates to CASSPTTSGGLFNEQFF.

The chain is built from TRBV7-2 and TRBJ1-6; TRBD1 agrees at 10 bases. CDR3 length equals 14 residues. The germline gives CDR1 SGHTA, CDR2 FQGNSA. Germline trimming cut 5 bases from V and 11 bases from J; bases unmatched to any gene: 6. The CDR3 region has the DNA TGTGCCAGCAGCCTGGGACAGGGGAGGACACCCCTCCACTTT. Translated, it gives CASSLGQGRTPLHF.

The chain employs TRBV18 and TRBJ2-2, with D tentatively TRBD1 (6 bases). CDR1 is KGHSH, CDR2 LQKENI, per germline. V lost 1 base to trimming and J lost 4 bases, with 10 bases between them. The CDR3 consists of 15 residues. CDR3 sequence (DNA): TGTGCCAGCTCACCACTGGGGGCTGGCACCGGGGAGCTGTTTTTT. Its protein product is CASSPLGAGTGELFF. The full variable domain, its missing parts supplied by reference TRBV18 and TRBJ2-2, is NAGVMQNPRHLVRRRGQEARLRCSPMKGHSHVYWYRQLPEEGLKFMVYLQKENIIDESGMPKERFSAEFPKEGPSILRIQQVVRGDSAAYFCASSPLGAGTGELFFGEGSRLTVL.

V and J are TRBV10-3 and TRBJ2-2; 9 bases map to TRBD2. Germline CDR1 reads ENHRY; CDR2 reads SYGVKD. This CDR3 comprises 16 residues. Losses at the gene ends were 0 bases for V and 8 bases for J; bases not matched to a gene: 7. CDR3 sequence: CAISESSGGFPGELFF. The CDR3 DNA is TGTGCCATCAGTGAGTCAAGCGGGGGGTTTCCAGGGGAGCTGTTTTTT.

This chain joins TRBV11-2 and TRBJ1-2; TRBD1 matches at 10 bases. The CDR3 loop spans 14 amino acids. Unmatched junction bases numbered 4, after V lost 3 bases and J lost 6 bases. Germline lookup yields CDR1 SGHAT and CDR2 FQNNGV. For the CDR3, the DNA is TGTGCCAGCAGCTTTCAGACAGGGGGCGATGGCTACACCTTC. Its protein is CASSFQTGGDGYTF.

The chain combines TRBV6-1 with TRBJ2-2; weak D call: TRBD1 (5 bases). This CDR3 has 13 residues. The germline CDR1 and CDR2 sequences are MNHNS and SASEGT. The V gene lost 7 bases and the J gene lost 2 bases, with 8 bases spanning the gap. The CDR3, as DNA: TGTGCCAGCATTGGACAAAACACCGGGGAGCTGTTTTTT. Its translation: CASIGQNTGELFF.

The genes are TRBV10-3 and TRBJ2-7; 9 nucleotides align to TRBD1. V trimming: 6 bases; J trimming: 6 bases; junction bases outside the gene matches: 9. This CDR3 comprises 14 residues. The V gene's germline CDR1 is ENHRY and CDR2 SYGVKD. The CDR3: CAIRPGQGVGEQYF. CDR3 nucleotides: TGTGCCATCAGACCGGGACAGGGAGTAGGCGAGCAGTACTTC.